The clone carrying this TCR beta chain showed up just a few times. Its specificity is unknown. TCRdb keeps only in-frame clones here, not all; method: immunoSEQ multiplex PCR. The sample gives about 1 million clones, 65% to 80% of which show up once; around 1.5% is in the top ten. V was cut by 3 bases and J by 4 bases, with 9 bases left in between. The CDR3 is made up of 13 amino acids. Germline CDR1 and CDR2: KGHSH and LQKENI. The source of the sample is a study of shared clonotypes between healthy human individuals. Study-level results: Larger richness was generally estimated for naive than memory subsets.

The chain links TRBV18 to TRBJ1-2; TRBD1 is a possible D gene (5 bases). The sequencing sample was made of memory CD4+ T cells sorted from blood. Indicated subset: CD45RA-negative fraction. The TCR was taken from a young man in good health. The chain's CDR3 is CASSPGHSYGYTF. For the CDR3, the DNA is TGTGCCAGCTCACCTGGACACTCCTATGGCTACACCTTC.